Shown below are 31 T cell receptor beta chains from a single sample sequenced in a study of shared clonotypes between healthy human individuals. Libraries were prepared by immunoSEQ multiplex PCR; TCRdb keeps only in-frame clonotypes and omits some of them. This table has some 500,000 clones, around 80% appearing once. The sequenced material came from PBMCs. These receptors came from a woman between 40 and 55 years old in good health. Some clones in this sample may be carry-over from other donors' samples.

CDR3 protein: CASSPLQGAGNTIYF. In DNA, the CDR3 is TGTGCCAGCAGTCCGTTACAGGGGGCTGGAAACACCATATATTTT. This chain uses TRBV28 with TRBJ1-3, with 8 bases fitting TRBD1. Germline values: CDR1 MDHEN, CDR2 SYDVKM. J gave up 2 bases and V 5 bases, and 5 bases lay outside the gene matches. CDR3 length equals 15 residues.

The CDR3 is CAWSIGSGELFF. CDR3 nucleotide sequence: TGTGCCTGGAGTATAGGTTCCGGGGAGCTGTTTTTT. The chain carries TRBV30 and TRBJ2-2; D gene uncertain. Trimming cost V 2 bases and J 6 bases, with 7 bases left between them. The CDR3 contains 12 residues. Germline V lookup: CDR1 GTSNPN, CDR2 SVGIG (reference sequence).

The chain has TRBV2 and TRBJ2-2; D gene ambiguous. CDR1 SNHLY and CDR2 FYNNEI come from the germline V gene. V lost 3 bases to trimming and J lost 7 bases, with 9 bases between them. The CDR3 has 13 amino acids. The CDR3 DNA reads as TGTGCCAGCAGTGACAGGCACGGCGGGGAGCTGTTTTTT. It translates to CASSDRHGGELFF.

The genes are TRBV28 and TRBJ2-1, with no clear D. The CDR3 loop spans 13 amino acids. Germline CDR1 is MDHEN and CDR2 is SYDVKM. V gave up 2 bases and J gave up 6 bases, with 8 bases separating them. The CDR3 nucleotides are TGTGCCAGCAGTTTAGGGATACGCAATGAGCAGTTCTTC. This translates into CASSLGIRNEQFF.

The chain couples TRBV7-8 to TRBJ2-7; a possible D gene is TRBD1 (7 bases). Germline V lookup: CDR1 SGHVS, CDR2 FQNEAQ. This CDR3 contains 13 residues. V was clipped by 5 bases and J by 3 bases, with 11 bases between them. Written as DNA, the CDR3 is TGTGCCAGCAGCGCGGGACAGAGCTACGAGCAGTACTTC. This encodes CASSAGQSYEQYF.

This clone was recorded a few times. V gene TRBV5-6 combines with J gene TRBJ2-3, with 13 bases identical to TRBD2. The CDR3 has 14 residues. The J segment lost 9 bases and the V segment lost 4 bases, leaving 5 bases of the junction unmatched. CDR1 is SGHDT, CDR2 YYEEEE, per germline. The CDR3 bases are TGTGCCAGCAGCAGCGGACTAGCGGGAGCCACGCAGTATTTT. Translated, it gives CASSSGLAGATQYF.

V gene TRBV11-1 combines with J gene TRBJ2-5, with D hard to call. Germline V gene sequence: CDR1 SGHAT, CDR2 FQDESV (reference sequence). The CDR3 is 15 amino acids. V gave up 1 base and J gave up 5 bases, with 14 bases separating them. CDR3 nucleotides: TGTGCCAGCAGCTTAGGACTGGGGTTCGGGGAGACCCAGTACTTC. This codes for CASSLGLGFGETQYF.

The chain combines TRBV5-4 with TRBJ2-3; maybe TRBD2 (5 bases). The CDR3 is 15 residues long. Germline V gene lookup returns CDR1 SGHNT and CDR2 YYREEE (reference sequence). The ends were cut back, 4 bases at V and 2 bases at J, with 14 bases in the middle. CDR3 sequence reads: CASSHISAVTDTQYF. For the CDR3, the DNA is TGTGCCAGCAGCCACATTAGCGCAGTCACAGATACGCAGTATTTT.

Comment on this clone: Other nucleotide sequences from this sample produce the same CDR3. This chain uses TRBV11-2 with TRBJ2-7; no clear D. The CDR3 has 12 residues. The V end was cut by 0 bases, the J end by 6 bases, with 6 bases between. Germline lookup yields CDR1 SGHAT and CDR2 FQNNGV. The CDR3 is CASSLDLGEQYF. The CDR3, as DNA: TGTGCCAGCAGCTTAGATTTGGGCGAGCAGTACTTC.

DNA for the CDR3: TGTGCCAGCAGTACCACGAGGGAGCAGTACTTC. Its translation: CASSTTREQYF. The J gene is TRBJ2-7, the V gene TRBV28; D gene unclear. V gave up 5 bases and J gave up 7 bases, with 9 bases separating them. CDR3 length: 11 residues. Germline values: CDR1 MDHEN, CDR2 SYDVKM.

This clone came up once. The chain carries TRBV5-1 and TRBJ1-1; D is possibly TRBD1 (6 bases). CDR3 length: 15 amino acids. V dropped 4 bases and J dropped 1 base, with 14 bases sitting between them. The germline gives CDR1 SGHRS, CDR2 YFSETQ. CDR3 residues: CASSPGGLGNTEAFF. Written as DNA, the CDR3 is TGCGCCAGCAGCCCGGGGGGCCTGGGGAACACTGAAGCTTTCTTT.

The V and J genes are TRBV29-1 and TRBJ2-1; 11 positions agree with TRBD2. Unmatched junction bases numbered 6, after V lost 1 base and J lost 4 bases. CDR3 length: 16 amino acids. Germline-derived CDR1 and CDR2 are SQVTM and ANQGSEA. CDR3 sequence (DNA): TGCAGCGTTGAAGGTATGGCTAGCGGGAGGTACAATGAGCAGTTCTTC. As protein: CSVEGMASGRYNEQFF.

This chain connects TRBV28 to TRBJ2-2, with 14 bases aligning to TRBD2. The CDR3 is 17 amino acids. Losses at the gene ends were 8 bases for V and 4 bases for J; bases not matched to a gene: 9. Germline assignment: CDR1 MDHEN and CDR2 SYDVKM. CDR3 amino acids: CASGTSGSARGTGELFF. Here the CDR3 DNA reads TGTGCCAGCGGGACTAGCGGGAGTGCCCGGGGCACCGGGGAGCTGTTTTTT.

This clone was seen many times. The chain links TRBV11-3 to TRBJ2-1; 9 nucleotides align to TRBD2. The CDR3 contains 17 residues. Germline lookup yields CDR1 SGHNT and CDR2 YENEEA. V dropped 0 bases and J dropped 7; count of bases not matched to a gene: 10. The CDR3 sequence: CASSLDFAGGHHNEQFF. DNA of the CDR3: TGTGCCAGCAGCTTAGATTTCGCGGGAGGGCATCATAATGAGCAGTTCTTC. The variable domain in full, completed from reference TRBV11-3 and TRBJ2-1, reads EAGVVQSPRYKIIEKKQPVAFWCNPISGHNTLYWYLQNLGQGPELLIRYENEEAVDDSQLPKDRFSAERLKGVDSTLKIQPAELGDSAVYLCASSLDFAGGHHNEQFFGPGTRLTVL.

V and J are TRBV7-6 and TRBJ2-1; tentatively, D is TRBD2 (5 bases). The germline V gene encodes CDR1 SGHVS and CDR2 FNYEAQ. V was trimmed by 4 bases and J by 1 base, leaving 11 bases between them. The CDR3 loop spans 15 amino acids. DNA of the CDR3: TGTGCCAGCAGCTCTTTCTCGGGATCCTACAATGAGCAGTTCTTC. Its protein is CASSSFSGSYNEQFF.

CDR3: CASSVGYPDTQYF. The CDR3 DNA follows: TGTGCCAGCAGCGTAGGGTATCCGGATACGCAGTATTTT. The chain carries TRBV9 and TRBJ2-3, with D hard to call. Germline lookup yields CDR1 SGDLS and CDR2 YYNGEE. This CDR3 contains 13 residues. With 0 bases removed from V and 6 bases from J, the gap between germline ends came to 8 bases.

V is TRBV5-1 and J is TRBJ2-1; D is possibly TRBD2 (6 bases). The ends were cut back, 0 bases at V and 0 bases at J, with 16 bases in the middle. CDR1 is SGHRS, CDR2 YFSETQ, per germline. The length of the CDR3 is 18 residues. CDR3 in amino acids: CASSLAGGEASSYNEQFF. CDR3 sequence (DNA): TGCGCCAGCAGCTTGGCCGGAGGGGAGGCGAGCTCCTACAATGAGCAGTTCTTC. The variable domain in full, with the rest retrieved from reference TRBV5-1 and TRBJ2-1, is KAGVTQTPRYLIKTRGQQVTLSCSPISGHRSVSWYQQTPGQGLQFLFEYFSETQRNKGNFPGRFSGRQFSNSRSEMNVSTLELGDSALYLCASSLAGGEASSYNEQFFGPGTRLTVL.

The chain carries TRBV11-3 and TRBJ1-4; tentatively, D is TRBD1 (6 bases). The CDR3 consists of 13 residues. The germline V gene has CDR1 SGHNT and CDR2 YENEEA. V shed 4 bases and J shed 12 bases, with 15 bases lying between them. CDR3: CASSSRQVEELFF. The DNA for the CDR3 is TGTGCCAGCAGCTCGAGACAGGTGGAGGAACTGTTTTTT.

The chain uses TRBV30 and TRBJ2-5, with TRBD1 matching over 8 bases. V shed 2 bases, J shed 4 bases, and the junction held 9 bases outside the gene matches. The CDR3 contains 15 residues. Germline CDR1 GTSNPN, CDR2 SVGIG (reference sequence). In DNA form, the CDR3 reads TGTGCCTGGAGTACAAAAACCGGGACAGGAGAGACCCAGTACTTC. This codes for CAWSTKTGTGETQYF.

V usage is TRBV10-3 and J usage is TRBJ2-3; TRBD2 matches at 10 bases. The ends lost 8 bases at V and 5 bases at J; junction bases unmatched: 7. The CDR3 length is 14 residues. The germline V gene encodes CDR1 ENHRY and CDR2 SYGVKD. The CDR3 nucleotides are TGTGCCATCGGAGTAGCGGGAGGTCAAGATACGCAGTATTTT. It is translated as CAIGVAGGQDTQYF.

V gene TRBV19 combines with J gene TRBJ2-2, with TRBD2 matching over 7 bases. The trim removed 5 bases at V and 0 bases at J, leaving 9 bases unmatched. The CDR3 spans 17 residues. Germline V gene data show CDR1 as LNHDA and CDR2 as SQIVND (reference sequence). Written as DNA, the CDR3 is TGTGCCAGTAGTTCAACGGCGGGGGTCGCGAACACCGGGGAGCTGTTTTTT. Protein sequence: CASSSTAGVANTGELFF. The variable domain in full, completed from reference TRBV19 and TRBJ2-2, reads DGGITQSPKYLFRKEGQNVTLSCEQNLNHDAMYWYRQDPGQGLRLIYYSQIVNDFQKGDIAEGYSVSREKKESFPLTVTSAQKNPTAFYLCASSSTAGVANTGELFFGEGSRLTVL.

This clone has only one observation. This rearrangement joins TRBV7-2 to TRBJ2-7, with D perhaps matching TRBD1 (6 bases). V was shortened by 4 bases and J by 6 bases, with 16 bases between the two germline ends. The CDR3 spans 14 residues. Germline loops: CDR1 SGHTA, CDR2 FQGNSA. CDR3 nucleotides: TGTGCCAGCAGCTACGGCAGGGGAAGTCTCGAGCAGTACTTC. It specifies CASSYGRGSLEQYF.

The rearrangement uses TRBV27 and TRBJ2-7; 10 bases are shared with TRBD2. CDR3 size: 15 residues. CDR1 and CDR2 (germline): MNHEY, SMNVEV (reference sequence). Unmatched junction bases numbered 3, after V lost 0 bases and J lost 4 bases. This chain's CDR3 is CASSLSGAGGYEQYF. DNA for the CDR3: TGTGCCAGCAGTTTATCGGGAGCGGGAGGGTACGAGCAGTACTTC.

This clone was picked up one time. The V call is TRBV19, the J call TRBJ2-2; a weak D match, TRBD1 (5 bases). The CDR3 runs to 16 residues. CDR1 and CDR2 (germline): LNHDA, SQIVND (reference sequence). V lost 8 bases and J lost 5, with 21 bases in between. The CDR3 sequence is CASQGRVSSWTGELFF. The CDR3 DNA reads as TGTGCCAGTCAGGGCAGGGTTAGTTCGTGGACCGGGGAGCTGTTTTTT. The whole variable domain, filled in from reference TRBV19 and TRBJ2-2, reads DGGITQSPKYLFRKEGQNVTLSCEQNLNHDAMYWYRQDPGQGLRLIYYSQIVNDFQKGDIAEGYSVSREKKESFPLTVTSAQKNPTAFYLCASQGRVSSWTGELFFGEGSRLTVL.

This rearrangement joins TRBV28 to TRBJ1-1; D is uncertain. The germline gives CDR1 MDHEN, CDR2 SYDVKM. The CDR3 totals 18 residues. V gave up 3 bases and J gave up 1 base, with 21 bases separating them. CDR3 loop: CASSFLHHPAWENTEAFF. In DNA, the CDR3 is TGTGCCAGCAGTTTCCTTCATCATCCAGCCTGGGAGAACACTGAAGCTTTCTTT.

This clone was counted once. The CDR3 DNA reads TGTGCCACCAGCTCGATGACAGGGGGCGGTGAAAAACTGTTTTTT. This sequence encodes CATSSMTGGGEKLFF. This chain joins TRBV15 and TRBJ1-4, with 10 nucleotides matching TRBD1. Germline V gene sequence: CDR1 LNHNV, CDR2 YYDKDF (reference sequence). The CDR3 covers 15 residues. After removal of 5 bases from V and 7 bases from J, the junction contained 7 bases not matched to a gene.

This clone was detected once. The gene calls are TRBV5-8 and TRBJ2-1; 8 nucleotides line up with TRBD2. Germline lookup yields CDR1 SGHTS and CDR2 YDEGEE. The junction had 2 bases not matched to a gene; V was cut back by 0 bases and J by 12 bases. This CDR3 has 12 residues. CDR3 bases: TGTGCCAGCAGCTTGGTAGCGGGACGGCAGTTCTTC. Its protein is CASSLVAGRQFF.

This sequence joins TRBV28 and TRBJ1-1; D may be TRBD1 (5 bases). CDR3 length: 14 amino acids. V gave up 5 bases and J gave up 4 bases, with 14 bases separating them. Germline CDR1 reads MDHEN; CDR2 reads SYDVKM. The CDR3 loop reads CASSPPRGSTEAFF. In DNA, the CDR3 is TGTGCCAGCAGTCCCCCACGGGGGAGCACTGAAGCTTTCTTT.

The chain combines TRBV6-5 with TRBJ2-1; D is uncertain. The germline V gene has CDR1 MNHEY and CDR2 SVGAGI. The CDR3 loop spans 13 amino acids. V dropped 6 bases and J dropped 2 bases, with 8 bases sitting between them. The CDR3 DNA reads as TGTGCCAGCAGATCGGATGCCTACAATGAGCAGTTCTTC. Protein product: CASRSDAYNEQFF.

The gene calls are TRBV7-2 and TRBJ1-1; D perhaps matches TRBD1 (5 bases). The V and J ends lost 2 bases and 8 bases respectively, with 9 bases between them. Germline V CDR1 and CDR2: SGHTA, FQGNSA. This CDR3 contains 12 residues. The CDR3, as DNA: TGTGCCAGCAGCTTATATCGACAGGAAGCTTTCTTT. This codes for CASSLYRQEAFF.

V gene TRBV5-1 combines with J gene TRBJ1-2, with D perhaps matching TRBD1 (6 bases). V was cut by 3 bases and J by 5 bases, with 17 bases left in between. CDR1 is SGHRS and CDR2 is YFSETQ in the germline V gene. This CDR3 spans 15 amino acids. The CDR3 region is CASSSAGGAEYGYTF. The CDR3 DNA sequence: TGCGCCAGCAGCTCGGCGGGGGGCGCGGAATATGGCTACACCTTC.